Listed here are 2 T cell receptor beta chains from one sample, sequenced in a study of radiotherapy plus CTLA-4 blockade in lung cancer. TCRdb's table, derived via immunoSEQ multiplex PCR, lists solely in-frame clones and lacks some. Counted here are roughly 110,000 clones, 81% occurring once; the ten biggest clones make up 2.5% to 3.5%. The source material was peripheral blood, sampled from a patient treated with radiotherapy plus ipilimumab. These receptors all come from a human donor with non-small cell lung cancer that progressed on radiotherapy plus ipilimumab. Some clones in this sample may be carry-over from other donors' samples.

V is TRBV19 and J is TRBJ2-2; TRBD1 might be the D (6 bases). The V end lost 3 bases, the J end lost 6 bases, and 11 bases lay between the germline ends. The CDR3 is 14 amino acids. Germline values: CDR1 LNHDA, CDR2 SQIVND (reference sequence). The CDR3 loop reads CASSIGTRAGELFF. As DNA, the CDR3 is TGTGCCAGTAGTATTGGGACAAGAGCCGGGGAGCTGTTTTTT. The entire variable domain, with the rest obtained from reference TRBV19 and TRBJ2-2, is as follows: DGGITQSPKYLFRKEGQNVTLSCEQNLNHDAMYWYRQDPGQGLRLIYYSQIVNDFQKGDIAEGYSVSREKKESFPLTVTSAQKNPTAFYLCASSIGTRAGELFFGEGSRLTVL.

The gene calls are TRBV30 and TRBJ2-6, with D maybe TRBD2 (6 bases). The CDR3 is 14 residues long. V gave up 2 bases and J gave up 1 base, with 6 bases separating them. Germline V CDR1 and CDR2: GTSNPN, SVGIG (reference sequence). In DNA form, the CDR3 reads TGTGCCTGGAGTAGCGGGTCTGGGGCCAACGTCCTGACTTTC. Translation: CAWSSGSGANVLTF.